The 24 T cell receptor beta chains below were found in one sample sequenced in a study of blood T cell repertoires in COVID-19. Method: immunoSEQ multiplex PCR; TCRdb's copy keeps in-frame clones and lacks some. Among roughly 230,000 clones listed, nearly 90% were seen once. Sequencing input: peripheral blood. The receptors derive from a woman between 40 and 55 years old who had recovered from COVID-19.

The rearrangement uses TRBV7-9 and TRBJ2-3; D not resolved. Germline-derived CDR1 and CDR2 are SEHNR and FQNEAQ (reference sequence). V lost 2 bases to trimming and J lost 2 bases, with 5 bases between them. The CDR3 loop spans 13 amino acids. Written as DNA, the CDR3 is TGTGCCAGCAGCTTATCTTACACAGATACGCAGTATTTT. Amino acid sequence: CASSLSYTDTQYF. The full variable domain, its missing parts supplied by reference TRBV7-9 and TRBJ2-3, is DTGVSQNPRHKITKRGQNVTFRCDPISEHNRLYWYRQTLGQGPEFLTYFQNEAQLEKSRLLSDRFSAERPKGSFSTLEIQRTEQGDSAMYLCASSLSYTDTQYFGPGTRLTVL.

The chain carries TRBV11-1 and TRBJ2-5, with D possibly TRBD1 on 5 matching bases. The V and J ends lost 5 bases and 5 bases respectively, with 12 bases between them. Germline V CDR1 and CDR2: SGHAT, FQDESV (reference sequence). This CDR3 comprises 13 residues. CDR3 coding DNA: TGTGCCAGCAGCCGCAGGGATGGGGAGACCCAGTACTTC. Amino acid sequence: CASSRRDGETQYF.

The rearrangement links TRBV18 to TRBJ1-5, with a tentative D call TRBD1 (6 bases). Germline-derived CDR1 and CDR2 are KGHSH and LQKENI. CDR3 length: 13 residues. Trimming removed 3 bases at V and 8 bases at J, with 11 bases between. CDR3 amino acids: CASSPRGAEPQHF. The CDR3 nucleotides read TGTGCCAGCTCACCGCGGGGGGCCGAGCCCCAGCATTTT.

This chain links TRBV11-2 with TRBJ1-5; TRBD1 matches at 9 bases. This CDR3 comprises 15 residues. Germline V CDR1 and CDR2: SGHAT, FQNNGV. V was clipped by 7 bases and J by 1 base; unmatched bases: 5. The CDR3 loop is CASIYGTGSNQPQHF. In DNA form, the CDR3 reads TGTGCCAGCATCTACGGGACAGGGAGCAATCAGCCCCAGCATTTT.

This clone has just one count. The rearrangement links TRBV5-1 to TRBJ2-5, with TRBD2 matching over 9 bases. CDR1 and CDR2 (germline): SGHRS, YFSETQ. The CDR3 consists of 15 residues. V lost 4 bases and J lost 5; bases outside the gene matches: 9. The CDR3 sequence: CASSQGAGGGETQYF. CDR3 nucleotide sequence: TGCGCCAGCAGCCAAGGAGCGGGGGGAGGGGAGACCCAGTACTTC. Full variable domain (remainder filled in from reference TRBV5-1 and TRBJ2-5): KAGVTQTPRYLIKTRGQQVTLSCSPISGHRSVSWYQQTPGQGLQFLFEYFSETQRNKGNFPGRFSGRQFSNSRSEMNVSTLELGDSALYLCASSQGAGGGETQYFGPGTRLLVL.

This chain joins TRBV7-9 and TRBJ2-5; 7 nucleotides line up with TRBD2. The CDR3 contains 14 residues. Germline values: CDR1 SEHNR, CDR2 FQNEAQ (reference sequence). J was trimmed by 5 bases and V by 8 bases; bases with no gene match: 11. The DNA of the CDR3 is TGTGCCAGCTGGGGGGGAGCGATCCGGGAGACCCAGTACTTC. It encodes CASWGGAIRETQYF. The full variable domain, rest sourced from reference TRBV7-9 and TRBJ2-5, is DTGVSQNPRHKITKRGQNVTFRCDPISEHNRLYWYRQTLGQGPEFLTYFQNEAQLEKSRLLSDRFSAERPKGSFSTLEIQRTEQGDSAMYLCASWGGAIRETQYFGPGTRLLVL.

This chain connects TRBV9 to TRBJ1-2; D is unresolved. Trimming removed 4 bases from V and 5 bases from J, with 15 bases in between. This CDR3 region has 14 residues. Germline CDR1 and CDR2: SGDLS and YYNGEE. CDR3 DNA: TGTGCCAGCAGCTCTATGCCGGGAACTTATGGCTACACCTTC. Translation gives CASSSMPGTYGYTF.

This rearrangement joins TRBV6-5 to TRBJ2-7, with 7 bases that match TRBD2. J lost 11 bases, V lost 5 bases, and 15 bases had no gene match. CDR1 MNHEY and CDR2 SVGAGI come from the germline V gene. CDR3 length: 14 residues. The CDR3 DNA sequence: TGTGCCAGCAGTATCGGACTAGACTCACCCTTGGAGTACGTC. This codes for CASSIGLDSPLEYV.

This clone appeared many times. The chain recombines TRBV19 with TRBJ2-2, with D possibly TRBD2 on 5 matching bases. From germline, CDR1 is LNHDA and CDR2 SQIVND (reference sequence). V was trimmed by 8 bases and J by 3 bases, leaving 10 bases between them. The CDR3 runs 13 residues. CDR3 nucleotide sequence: TGTGCCAGTGGGGAGATGTACACCGGGGAGCTGTTTTTT. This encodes CASGEMYTGELFF. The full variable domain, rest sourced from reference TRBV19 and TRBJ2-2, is DGGITQSPKYLFRKEGQNVTLSCEQNLNHDAMYWYRQDPGQGLRLIYYSQIVNDFQKGDIAEGYSVSREKKESFPLTVTSAQKNPTAFYLCASGEMYTGELFFGEGSRLTVL.

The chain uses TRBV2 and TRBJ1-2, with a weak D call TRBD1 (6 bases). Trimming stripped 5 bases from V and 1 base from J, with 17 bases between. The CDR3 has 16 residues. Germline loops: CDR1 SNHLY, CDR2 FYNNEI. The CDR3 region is CASSYRVQVVNYGYTF. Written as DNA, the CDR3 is TGTGCCAGCAGTTACAGGGTCCAAGTAGTTAACTATGGCTACACCTTC.

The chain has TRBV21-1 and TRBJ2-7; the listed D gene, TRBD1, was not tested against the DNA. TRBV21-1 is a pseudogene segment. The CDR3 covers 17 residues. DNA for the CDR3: TGTGCCAGCAGCAAAGTTACGGGACAGGGGGCCCCCTACGAGCAGTACGTC. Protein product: CASSKVTGQGAPYEQYV.

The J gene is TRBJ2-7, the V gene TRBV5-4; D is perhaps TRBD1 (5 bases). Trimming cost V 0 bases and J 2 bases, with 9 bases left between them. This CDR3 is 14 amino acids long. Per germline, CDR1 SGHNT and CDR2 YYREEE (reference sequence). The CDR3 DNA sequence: TGTGCCAGCAGCTTGGGATTAGGGGCCTACGAGCAGTACTTC. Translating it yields CASSLGLGAYEQYF.

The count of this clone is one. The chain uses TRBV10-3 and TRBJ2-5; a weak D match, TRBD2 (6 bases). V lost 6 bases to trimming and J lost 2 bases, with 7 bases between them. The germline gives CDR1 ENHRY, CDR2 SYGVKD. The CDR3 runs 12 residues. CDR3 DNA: TGTGCCATCAGCCGGGAGCAAGAGACCCAGTACTTC. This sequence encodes CAISREQETQYF.

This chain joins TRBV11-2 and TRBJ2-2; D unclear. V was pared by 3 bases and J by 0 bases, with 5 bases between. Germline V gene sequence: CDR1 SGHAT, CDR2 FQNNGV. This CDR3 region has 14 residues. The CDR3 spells CASSFPANTGELFF. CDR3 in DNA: TGTGCCAGCAGCTTCCCGGCGAACACCGGGGAGCTGTTTTTT.

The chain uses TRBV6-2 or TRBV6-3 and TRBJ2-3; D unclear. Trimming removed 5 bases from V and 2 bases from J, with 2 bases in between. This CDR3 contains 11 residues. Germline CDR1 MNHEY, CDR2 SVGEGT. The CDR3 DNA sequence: TGTGCCAGCAGTCACACAGATACGCAGTATTTT. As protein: CASSHTDTQYF.

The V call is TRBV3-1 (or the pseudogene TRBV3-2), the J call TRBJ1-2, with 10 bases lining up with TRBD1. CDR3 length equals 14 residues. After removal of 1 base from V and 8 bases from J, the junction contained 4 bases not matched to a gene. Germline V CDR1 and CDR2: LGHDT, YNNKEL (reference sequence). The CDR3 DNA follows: TGTGCCAGCAGCCAAGGGGGGACAGGGGAAGGCTACACCTTC. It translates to CASSQGGTGEGYTF.

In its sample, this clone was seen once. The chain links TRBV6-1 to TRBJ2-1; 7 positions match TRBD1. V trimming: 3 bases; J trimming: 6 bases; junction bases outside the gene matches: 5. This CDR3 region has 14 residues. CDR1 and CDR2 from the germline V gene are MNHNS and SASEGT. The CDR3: CASSESGQVNEQFF. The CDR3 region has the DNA TGTGCCAGCAGTGAGTCCGGACAGGTCAATGAGCAGTTCTTC.

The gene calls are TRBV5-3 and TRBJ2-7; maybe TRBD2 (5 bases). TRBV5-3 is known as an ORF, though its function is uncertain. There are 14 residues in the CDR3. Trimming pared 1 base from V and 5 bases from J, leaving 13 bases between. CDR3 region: CARSLSVWENEQYF. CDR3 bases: TGTGCCAGAAGCTTGTCGGTTTGGGAGAACGAGCAGTACTTC.

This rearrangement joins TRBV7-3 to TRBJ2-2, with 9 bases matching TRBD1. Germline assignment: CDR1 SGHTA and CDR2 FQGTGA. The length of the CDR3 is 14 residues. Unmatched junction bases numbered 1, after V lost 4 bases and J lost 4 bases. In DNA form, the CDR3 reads TGTGCCAGCAGCTGGGACAGGGCCACCGGGGAGCTGTTTTTT. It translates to CASSWDRATGELFF.

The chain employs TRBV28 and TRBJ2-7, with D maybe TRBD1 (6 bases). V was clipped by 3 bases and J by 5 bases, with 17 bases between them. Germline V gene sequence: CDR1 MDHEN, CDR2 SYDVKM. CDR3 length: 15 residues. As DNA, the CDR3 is TGTGCCAGCAGTTTTGGGACATCAACTGGAAACGAGCAGTACGTC. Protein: CASSFGTSTGNEQYV.

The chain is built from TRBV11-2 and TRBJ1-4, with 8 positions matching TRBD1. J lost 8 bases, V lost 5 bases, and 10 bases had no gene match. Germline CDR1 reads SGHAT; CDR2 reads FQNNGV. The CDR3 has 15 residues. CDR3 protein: CASSPGTGAWEKLFF. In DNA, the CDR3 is TGTGCCAGCAGCCCCGGGACAGGTGCTTGGGAAAAACTGTTTTTT.

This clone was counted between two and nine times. The CDR3 sequence is CASSLSLGLTEAFF. The CDR3 DNA reads TGTGCCAGCAGCTTGTCTCTAGGTTTAACTGAAGCTTTCTTT. The genes are TRBV5-6 and TRBJ1-1; the D is unclear. V dropped 1 base and J dropped 5 bases, with 12 bases sitting between them. The CDR3 spans 14 residues. Germline CDR1 is SGHDT and CDR2 is YYEEEE.

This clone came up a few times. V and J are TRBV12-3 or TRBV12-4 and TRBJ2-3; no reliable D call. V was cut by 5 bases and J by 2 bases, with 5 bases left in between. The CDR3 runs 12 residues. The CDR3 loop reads CASSVFTDTQYF. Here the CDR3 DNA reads TGTGCCAGCAGTGTCTTCACAGATACGCAGTATTTT.

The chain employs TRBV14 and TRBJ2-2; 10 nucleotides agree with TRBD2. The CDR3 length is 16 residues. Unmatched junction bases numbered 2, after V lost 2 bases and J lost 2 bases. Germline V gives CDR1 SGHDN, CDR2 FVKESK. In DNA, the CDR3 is TGTGCCAGCAGCCAAAGCGGGAGGGCCAACACCGGGGAGCTGTTTTTT. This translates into CASSQSGRANTGELFF. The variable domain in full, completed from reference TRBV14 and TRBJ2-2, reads EAGVTQFPSHSVIEKGQTVTLRCDPISGHDNLYWYRRVMGKEIKFLLHFVKESKQDESGMPNNRFLAERTGGTYSTLKVQPAELEDSGVYFCASSQSGRANTGELFFGEGSRLTVL.